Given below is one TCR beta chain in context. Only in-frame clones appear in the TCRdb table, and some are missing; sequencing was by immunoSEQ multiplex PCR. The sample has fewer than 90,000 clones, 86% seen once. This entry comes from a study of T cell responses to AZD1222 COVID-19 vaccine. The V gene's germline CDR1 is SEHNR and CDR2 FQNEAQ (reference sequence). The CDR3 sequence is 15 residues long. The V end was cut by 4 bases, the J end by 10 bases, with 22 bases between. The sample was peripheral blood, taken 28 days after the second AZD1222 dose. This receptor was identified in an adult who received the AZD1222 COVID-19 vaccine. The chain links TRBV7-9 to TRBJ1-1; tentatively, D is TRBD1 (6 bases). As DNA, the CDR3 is TGTGCCAGCAGCTCGGCCGTTGAGGGAAAAGGGGGAGCTTTCTTT. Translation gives CASSSAVEGKGGAFF.